A single sample is the source of the 10 T cell receptor beta chains below, sequenced in a study of T cells in Graves' hyperthyroidism and ophthalmopathy. RNA transcripts yielded amplified TCR beta CDR3 regions. The HTBI primer set served for first-round RT-PCR of the TCR CDR3. TCRdb independently ran MiXCR on the multiplex PCR reads; one entry per CDR3 protein. The sample includes under 350,000 distinct CDR3 sequences, 20% to 25% seen only once; the top ten take less than 65%. Sequenced material: blood. These receptors all come from a woman aged 50 to 60 with Graves' hyperthyroidism.

This clonotype occurred a few times. The chain links TRBV7-9 to TRBJ1-4; tentatively, D is TRBD1 (5 bases). V lost 2 bases to trimming and J lost 8 bases, with 12 bases between them. CDR1 SEHNR and CDR2 FQNEAQ come from the germline V gene (reference sequence). The CDR3 sequence is 14 residues long. CDR3 DNA: TGTGCCAGCAGCTTATCAGGGATATTGGAAAAACTGTTTTTT. Residues: CASSLSGILEKLFF.

This clonotype was counted at least ten times. The chain uses TRBV7-9 and TRBJ2-7; no clear D. The V gene lost 1 base and the J gene lost 2 bases, with 12 bases spanning the gap. The germline gives CDR1 SEHNR, CDR2 FQNEAQ (reference sequence). CDR3 length equals 15 residues. CDR3 protein: CASSLEGSKAYEQYF. CDR3 sequence (DNA): TGTGCCAGCAGCTTAGAAGGGTCGAAGGCCTACGAGCAGTACTTC. The variable domain in full, with the rest retrieved from reference TRBV7-9 and TRBJ2-7, is DTGVSQNPRHKITKRGQNVTFRCDPISEHNRLYWYRQTLGQGPEFLTYFQNEAQLEKSRLLSDRFSAERPKGSFSTLEIQRTEQGDSAMYLCASSLEGSKAYEQYFGPGTRLTVT.

The chain has TRBV6-1 and TRBJ1-5; D uncertain. Trimming left V 6 bases short and J 2 bases short, with 8 bases between. Germline V gives CDR1 MNHNS, CDR2 SASEGT. The CDR3 consists of 13 residues. The chain's CDR3 is CASRGSRNQPQHF. The CDR3 DNA sequence: TGTGCCAGCAGGGGTTCTCGCAATCAGCCCCAGCATTTT.

This clonotype was observed many times. The chain couples TRBV15 to TRBJ1-2; D may be TRBD1 (6 bases). The CDR3 extends over 13 amino acids. CDR1 and CDR2 (germline): LNHNV, YYDKDF (reference sequence). The ends were cut back, 4 bases at V and 8 bases at J, with 14 bases in the middle. CDR3 loop: CATSITQGWGYTF. The CDR3 DNA reads TGTGCCACCAGCATCACCCAGGGGTGGGGCTACACCTTC.

This clonotype was observed many times. The rearrangement links TRBV7-3 to TRBJ2-3; D is possibly TRBD2 (5 bases). Trimming pared 5 bases from V and 1 base from J, leaving 10 bases between. The germline CDR1 and CDR2 sequences are SGHTA and FQGTGA. This CDR3 comprises 14 residues. Here the CDR3 reads CASSPHGGTDTQYF. CDR3 bases: TGTGCCAGCAGCCCCCACGGGGGCACAGATACGCAGTATTTT. The variable domain in full, completed from reference TRBV7-3 and TRBJ2-3, reads GAGVSQTPSNKVTEKGKYVELRCDPISGHTALYWYRQSLGQGPEFLIYFQGTGAADDSGLPNDRFFAVRPEGSVSTLKIQRTERGDSAVYLCASSPHGGTDTQYFGPGTRLTVL.

There are many counts of this clonotype. The chain recombines TRBV27 with TRBJ1-1; D unclear. CDR3 length: 14 residues. V was pared by 3 bases and J by 0 bases, with 8 bases between. Germline V lookup: CDR1 MNHEY, CDR2 SMNVEV (reference sequence). The CDR3 sequence: CASSFWGLNTEAFF. The CDR3 DNA follows: TGTGCCAGCAGTTTTTGGGGTCTGAACACTGAAGCTTTCTTT.

This clonotype was picked up many times. The chain couples TRBV30 to TRBJ1-5; 9 nucleotides match TRBD1. Looked up from germline, CDR1 is GTSNPN and CDR2 is SVGIG (reference sequence). This CDR3 contains 17 residues. V lost 4 bases and J lost 2; bases outside the gene matches: 12. CDR3 bases: TGTGCCTGGAACCCACAGGGGGCGGGGGCTCGCAATCAGCCCCAGCATTTT. Its protein product is CAWNPQGAGARNQPQHF.

This clonotype has a handful of counts. A much larger clone is a single base away; this may be a read error. The V and J genes are TRBV5-1 and TRBJ2-3, with D perhaps TRBD1 or TRBD2 (5 bases each). The CDR3 runs to 15 residues. Germline V lookup: CDR1 SGHRS, CDR2 YFSETQ. The CDR3 protein is CVSSGEWGMADTQYF. The CDR3 DNA follows: TGCGTCAGCAGCGGCGAATGGGGGATGGCAGATACGCAGTATTTT.

The rearrangement links TRBV11-2 to TRBJ2-2; the D call may be TRBD1 or TRBD2 (5 bases each). V lost 0 bases, J lost 7 bases, and 18 bases lay in between. Looked up from germline, CDR1 is SGHAT and CDR2 is FQNNGV. This CDR3 spans 17 amino acids. The CDR3 sequence is CASSLDRGRRGIGELFF. CDR3 coding DNA: TGTGCCAGCAGCTTAGATCGGGGACGCCGAGGAATCGGGGAGCTGTTTTTT.

The sample holds a few counts of this clonotype. This sequence joins TRBV11-2 and TRBJ1-5, with 7 bases matching TRBD1. CDR1 is SGHAT and CDR2 is FQNNGV in the germline V gene. V shed 5 bases, J shed 3 bases, and the junction held 7 bases outside the gene matches. The length of the CDR3 is 15 residues. The CDR3, as DNA: TGTGCCAGCAGCCTGGGACAGCGTCCCAATCAGCCCCAGCATTTT. Translation gives CASSLGQRPNQPQHF.